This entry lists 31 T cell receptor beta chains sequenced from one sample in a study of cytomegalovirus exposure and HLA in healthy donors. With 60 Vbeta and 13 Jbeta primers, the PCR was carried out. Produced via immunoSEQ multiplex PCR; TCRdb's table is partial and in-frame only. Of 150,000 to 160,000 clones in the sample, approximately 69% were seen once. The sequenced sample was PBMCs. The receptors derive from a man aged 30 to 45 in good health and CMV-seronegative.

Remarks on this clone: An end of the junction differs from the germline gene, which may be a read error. The CDR3 reads CASSPDIAGGPSVVF. DNA of the CDR3: TGCGCCAGCAGCCCAGATATAGCGGGGGGGCCTTCGGTGGTCTTC. The chain combines TRBV5-1 with TRBJ2-1; TRBD2 aligns across 11 bases. Germline V gives CDR1 SGHRS, CDR2 YFSETQ. The CDR3 runs 15 residues.

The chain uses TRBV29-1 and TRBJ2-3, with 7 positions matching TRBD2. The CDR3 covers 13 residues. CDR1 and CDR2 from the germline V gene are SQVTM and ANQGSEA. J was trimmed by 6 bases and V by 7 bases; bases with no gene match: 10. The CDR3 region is CSGKLAPRDTQYF. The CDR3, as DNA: TGCAGCGGGAAACTAGCGCCGAGGGATACGCAGTATTTT.

In nucleotides, the CDR3 is TGTGCCAGCAGCGACGGGGAACAGGGGGGTGGCTACGAGCAGTACTTC. This translates into CASSDGEQGGGYEQYF. The V and J genes are TRBV9 and TRBJ2-7; 8 positions agree with TRBD1. Germline V gives CDR1 SGDLS, CDR2 YYNGEE. CDR3 length equals 16 residues. V was pared by 3 bases and J by 3 bases, with 11 bases of the junction left unmatched. Variable domain in full (rest from reference TRBV9 and TRBJ2-7): DSGVTQTPKHLITATGQRVTLRCSPRSGDLSVYWYQQSLDQGLQFLIQYYNGEERAKGNILERFSAQQFPDLHSELNLSSLELGDSALYFCASSDGEQGGGYEQYFGPGTRLTVT.

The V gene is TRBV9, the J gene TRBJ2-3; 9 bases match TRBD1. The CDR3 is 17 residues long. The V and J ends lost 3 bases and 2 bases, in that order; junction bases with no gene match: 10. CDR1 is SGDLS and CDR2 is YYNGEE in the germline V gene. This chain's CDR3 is CASSASTGGEVTDTQYF. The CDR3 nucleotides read TGTGCCAGCAGCGCCTCGACAGGGGGTGAGGTCACAGATACGCAGTATTTT.

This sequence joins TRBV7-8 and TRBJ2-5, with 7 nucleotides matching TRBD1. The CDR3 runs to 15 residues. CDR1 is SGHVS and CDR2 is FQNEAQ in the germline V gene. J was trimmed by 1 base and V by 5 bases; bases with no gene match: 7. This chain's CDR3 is CASSGRTGPQETQYF. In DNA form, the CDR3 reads TGTGCCAGCAGCGGGCGGACAGGACCCCAAGAGACCCAGTACTTC.

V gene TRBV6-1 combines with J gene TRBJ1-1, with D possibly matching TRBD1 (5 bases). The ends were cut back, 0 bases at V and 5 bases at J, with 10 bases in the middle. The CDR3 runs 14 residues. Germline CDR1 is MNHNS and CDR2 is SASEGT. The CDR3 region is CASSEAPRETEAFF. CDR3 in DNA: TGTGCCAGCAGTGAAGCCCCCAGGGAAACTGAAGCTTTCTTT.

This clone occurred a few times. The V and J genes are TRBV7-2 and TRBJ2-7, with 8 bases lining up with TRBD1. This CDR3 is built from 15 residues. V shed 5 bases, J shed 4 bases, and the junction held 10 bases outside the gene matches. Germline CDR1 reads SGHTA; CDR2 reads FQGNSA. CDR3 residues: CASSPLDRVRYEQYF. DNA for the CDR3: TGTGCCAGCAGCCCCCTGGACAGGGTCAGATACGAGCAGTACTTC.

The CDR3 nucleotides read TGTGCCAGTAGTATGGGACAGGGGGCGCCTCGCTATGGCTACACCTTC. It translates to CASSMGQGAPRYGYTF. This chain connects TRBV19 to TRBJ1-2, with 12 bases that match TRBD1. With 3 bases clipped from V and 4 bases from J, the junction kept 6 bases outside the gene matches. The V gene's germline CDR1 is LNHDA and CDR2 SQIVND (reference sequence). This CDR3 region has 16 residues.

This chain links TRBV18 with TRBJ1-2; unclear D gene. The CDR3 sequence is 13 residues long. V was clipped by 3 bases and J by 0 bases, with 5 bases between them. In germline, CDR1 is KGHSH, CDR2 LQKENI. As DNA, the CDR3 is TGTGCCAGCTCACCGCAGTCTAACTATGGCTACACCTTC. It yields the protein CASSPQSNYGYTF.

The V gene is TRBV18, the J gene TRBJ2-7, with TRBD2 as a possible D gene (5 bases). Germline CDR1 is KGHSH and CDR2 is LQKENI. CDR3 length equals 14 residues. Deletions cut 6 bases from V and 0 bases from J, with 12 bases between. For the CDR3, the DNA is TGTGCCAGCTCTCCCCCGGGGTTCTCCTACGAGCAGTACTTC. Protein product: CASSPPGFSYEQYF.

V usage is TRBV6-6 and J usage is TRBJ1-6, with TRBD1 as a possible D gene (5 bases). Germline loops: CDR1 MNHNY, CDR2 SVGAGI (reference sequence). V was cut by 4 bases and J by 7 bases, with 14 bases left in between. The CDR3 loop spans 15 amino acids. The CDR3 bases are TGTGCCAGCAGTTTATTCGACAGCGACAATTCACCCCTCCACTTT. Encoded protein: CASSLFDSDNSPLHF.

The CDR3 DNA sequence: TGTGCCAGTAACCCGACTCAAACCAATTCACCCCTCCACTTT. As protein: CASNPTQTNSPLHF. The J gene is TRBJ1-6, the V gene TRBV19; no reliable D call. CDR3 size: 14 residues. V was cut by 7 bases and J by 7 bases, with 14 bases left in between. Germline values: CDR1 LNHDA, CDR2 SQIVND (reference sequence). The variable domain in full, with the rest retrieved from reference TRBV19 and TRBJ1-6, is DGGITQSPKYLFRKEGQNVTLSCEQNLNHDAMYWYRQDPGQGLRLIYYSQIVNDFQKGDIAEGYSVSREKKESFPLTVTSAQKNPTAFYLCASNPTQTNSPLHFGNGTRLTVT.

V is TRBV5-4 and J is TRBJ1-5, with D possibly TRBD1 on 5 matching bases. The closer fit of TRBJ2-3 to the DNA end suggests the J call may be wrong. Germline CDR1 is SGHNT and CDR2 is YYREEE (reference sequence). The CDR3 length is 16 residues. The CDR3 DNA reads TGTGCCAGCAGCTCAACTGACAGTGGGATGAATCAGCCCCAGTATTTT. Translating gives CASSSTDSGMNQPQYF.

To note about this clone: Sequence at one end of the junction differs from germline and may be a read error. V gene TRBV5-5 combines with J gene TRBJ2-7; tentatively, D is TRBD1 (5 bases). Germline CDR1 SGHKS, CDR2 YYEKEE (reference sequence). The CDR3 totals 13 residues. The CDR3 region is CTSSLAGSYEQYF. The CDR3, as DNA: TGTACCAGCAGTTTGGCAGGGTCCTACGAGCAGTACTTC.

CDR3 protein: CASSPLGGGDTIYF. The CDR3 DNA reads TGTGCCAGCAGCCCATTGGGGGGAGGGGACACCATATATTTT. The V and J genes are TRBV7-2 and TRBJ1-3; a weak D match, TRBD1 (5 bases). V dropped 5 bases and J dropped 8 bases, with 16 bases sitting between them. The CDR3 spans 14 residues. Germline CDR1 is SGHTA and CDR2 is FQGNSA.

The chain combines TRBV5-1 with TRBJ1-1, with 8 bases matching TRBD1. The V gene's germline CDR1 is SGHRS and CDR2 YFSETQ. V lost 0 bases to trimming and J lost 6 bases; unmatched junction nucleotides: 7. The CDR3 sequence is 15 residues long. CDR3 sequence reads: CASSLAGTGNPEAFF. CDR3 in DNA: TGCGCCAGCAGCTTGGCCGGGACAGGCAATCCTGAAGCTTTCTTT.

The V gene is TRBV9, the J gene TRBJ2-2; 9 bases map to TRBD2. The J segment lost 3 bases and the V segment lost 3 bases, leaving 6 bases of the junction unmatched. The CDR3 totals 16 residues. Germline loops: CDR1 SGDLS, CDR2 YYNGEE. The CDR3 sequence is CASSGGGGAHTGELFF. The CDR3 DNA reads TGTGCCAGCAGCGGTGGCGGGGGGGCCCACACCGGGGAGCTGTTTTTT.

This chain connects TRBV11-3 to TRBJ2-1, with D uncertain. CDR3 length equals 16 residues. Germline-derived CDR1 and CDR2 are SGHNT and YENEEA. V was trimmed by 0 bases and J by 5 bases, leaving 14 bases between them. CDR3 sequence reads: CASSLDGSRVNNEQFF. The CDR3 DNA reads TGTGCCAGCAGCTTAGATGGTAGCAGAGTTAACAATGAGCAGTTCTTC. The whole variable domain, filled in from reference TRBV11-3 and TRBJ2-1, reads EAGVVQSPRYKIIEKKQPVAFWCNPISGHNTLYWYLQNLGQGPELLIRYENEEAVDDSQLPKDRFSAERLKGVDSTLKIQPAELGDSAVYLCASSLDGSRVNNEQFFGPGTRLTVL.

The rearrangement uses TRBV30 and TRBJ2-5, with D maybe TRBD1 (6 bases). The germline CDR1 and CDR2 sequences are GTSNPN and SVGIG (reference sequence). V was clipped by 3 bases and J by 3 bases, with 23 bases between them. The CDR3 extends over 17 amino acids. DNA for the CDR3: TGTGCCTGGAGGGGACACCTAGACCTCACAGGGAAAGAGACCCAGTACTTC. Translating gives CAWRGHLDLTGKETQYF. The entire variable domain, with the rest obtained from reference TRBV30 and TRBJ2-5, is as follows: SQTIHQWPATLVQPVGSPLSLECTVEGTSNPNLYWYRQAAGRGLQLLFYSVGIGQISSEVPQNLSASRPQDRQFILSSKKLLLSDSGFYLCAWRGHLDLTGKETQYFGPGTRLLVL.

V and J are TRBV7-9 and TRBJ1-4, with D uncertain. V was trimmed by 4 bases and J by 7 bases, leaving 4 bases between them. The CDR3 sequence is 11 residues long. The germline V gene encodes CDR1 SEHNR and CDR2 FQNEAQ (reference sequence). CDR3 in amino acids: CASSYGEKLFF. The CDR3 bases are TGTGCCAGCAGCTACGGTGAAAAACTGTTTTTT.

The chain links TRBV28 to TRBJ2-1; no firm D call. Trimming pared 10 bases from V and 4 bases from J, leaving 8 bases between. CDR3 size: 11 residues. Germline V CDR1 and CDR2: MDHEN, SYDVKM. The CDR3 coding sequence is TGTGCCACCTCTGCGTACAATGAGCAGTTCTTC. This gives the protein CATSAYNEQFF.

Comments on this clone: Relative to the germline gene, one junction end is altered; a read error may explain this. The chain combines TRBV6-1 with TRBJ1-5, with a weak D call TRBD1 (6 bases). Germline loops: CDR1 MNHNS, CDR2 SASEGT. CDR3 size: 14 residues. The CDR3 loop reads CASRSMGGAQPQNF. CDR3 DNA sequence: TGTGCCAGCAGATCCATGGGGGGGGCACAGCCCCAGAATTTT.

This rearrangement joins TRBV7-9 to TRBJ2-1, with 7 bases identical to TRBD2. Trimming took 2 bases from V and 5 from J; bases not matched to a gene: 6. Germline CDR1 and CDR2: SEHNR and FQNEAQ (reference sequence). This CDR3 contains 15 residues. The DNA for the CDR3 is TGTGCCAGCAGCTTACCCCTAGCGGATCACAATGAGCAGTTCTTC. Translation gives CASSLPLADHNEQFF.

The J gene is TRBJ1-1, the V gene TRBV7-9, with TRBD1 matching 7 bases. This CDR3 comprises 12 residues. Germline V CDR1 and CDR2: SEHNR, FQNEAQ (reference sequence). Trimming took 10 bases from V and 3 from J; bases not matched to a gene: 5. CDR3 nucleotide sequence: TGTGCCACGACAGGGCAGGACACTGAAGCTTTCTTT. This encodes CATTGQDTEAFF. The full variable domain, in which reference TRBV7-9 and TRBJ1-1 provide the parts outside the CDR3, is DTGVSQNPRHKITKRGQNVTFRCDPISEHNRLYWYRQTLGQGPEFLTYFQNEAQLEKSRLLSDRFSAERPKGSFSTLEIQRTEQGDSAMYLCATTGQDTEAFFGQGTRLTVV.

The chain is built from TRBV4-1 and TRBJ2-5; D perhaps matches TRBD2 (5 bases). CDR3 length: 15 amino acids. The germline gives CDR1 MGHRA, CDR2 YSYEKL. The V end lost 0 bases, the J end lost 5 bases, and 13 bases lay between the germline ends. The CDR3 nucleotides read TGCGCCAGCAGCCAAGATGTCGGGGTGTGGGAGACCCAGTACTTC. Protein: CASSQDVGVWETQYF.

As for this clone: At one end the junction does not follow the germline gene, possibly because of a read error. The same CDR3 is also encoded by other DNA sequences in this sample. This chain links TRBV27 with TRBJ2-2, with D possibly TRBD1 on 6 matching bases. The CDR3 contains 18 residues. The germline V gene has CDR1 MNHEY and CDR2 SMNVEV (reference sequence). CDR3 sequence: CASSLLLTGASNTGELFF. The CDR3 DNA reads TGTGCCAGCAGTTTACTCCTGACAGGCGCTTCGAACACCGGGGAGCTGTTCTTT.

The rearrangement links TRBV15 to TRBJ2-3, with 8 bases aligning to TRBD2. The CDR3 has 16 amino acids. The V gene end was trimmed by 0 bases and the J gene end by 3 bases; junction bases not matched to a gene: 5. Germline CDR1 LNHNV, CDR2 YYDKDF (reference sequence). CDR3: CATSREAGGLTDTQYF. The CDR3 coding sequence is TGTGCCACCAGCAGAGAGGCGGGGGGCTTAACAGATACGCAGTATTTT.

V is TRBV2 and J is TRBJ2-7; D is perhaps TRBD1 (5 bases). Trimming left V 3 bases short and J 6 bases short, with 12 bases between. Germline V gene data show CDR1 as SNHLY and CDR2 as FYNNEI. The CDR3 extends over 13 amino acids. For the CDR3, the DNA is TGTGCCAGCAGTGATACAGGCGACGTCGAGCAGTACTTC. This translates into CASSDTGDVEQYF.

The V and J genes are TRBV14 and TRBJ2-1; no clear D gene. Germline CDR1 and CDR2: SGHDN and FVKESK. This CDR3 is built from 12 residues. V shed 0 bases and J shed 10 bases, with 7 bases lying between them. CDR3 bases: TGTGCCAGCAGCCAAGATAACAGAGAGCAGTTCTTC. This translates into CASSQDNREQFF. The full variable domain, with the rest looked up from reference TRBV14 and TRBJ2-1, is EAGVTQFPSHSVIEKGQTVTLRCDPISGHDNLYWYRRVMGKEIKFLLHFVKESKQDESGMPNNRFLAERTGGTYSTLKVQPAELEDSGVYFCASSQDNREQFFGPGTRLTVL.

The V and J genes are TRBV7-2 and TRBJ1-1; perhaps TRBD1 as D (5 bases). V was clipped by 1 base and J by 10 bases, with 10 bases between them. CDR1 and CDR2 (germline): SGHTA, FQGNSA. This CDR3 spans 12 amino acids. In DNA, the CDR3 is TGTGCCAGCAGCTTAGTCGGGGGGACAGCTTTCTTT. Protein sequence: CASSLVGGTAFF. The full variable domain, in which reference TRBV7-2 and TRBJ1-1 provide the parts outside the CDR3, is GAGVSQSPSNKVTEKGKDVELRCDPISGHTALYWYRQSLGQGLEFLIYFQGNSAPDKSGLPSDRFSAERTGGSVSTLTIQRTQQEDSAVYLCASSLVGGTAFFGQGTRLTVV.

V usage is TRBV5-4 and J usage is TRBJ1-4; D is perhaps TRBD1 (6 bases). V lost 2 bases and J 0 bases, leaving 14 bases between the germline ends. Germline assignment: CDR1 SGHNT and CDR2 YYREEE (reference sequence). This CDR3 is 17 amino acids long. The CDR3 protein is CASSFGGGGATNEKLFF. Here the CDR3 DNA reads TGTGCCAGCAGCTTTGGGGGGGGCGGAGCAACTAATGAAAAACTGTTTTTT.